The 27 T cell receptor beta chains given below trace back to one sample, sequenced in a study of control samples from healthy donors and cancer patients. Clones were read by immunoSEQ multiplex PCR, and TCRdb kept only the in-frame ones, dropping some. The sample lists 98,000 or so clones, roughly four fifths occurring once. The sample taken for sequencing was blood. The receptors shown here come from a man younger than 30 in good health.

CDR3 nucleotide sequence: TGTGCCAGCAGCTCGGCGTTCTTATACGAGCAGTACTTC. Its translation is CASSSAFLYEQYF. This chain joins TRBV7-2 and TRBJ2-7, with D hard to call. Trimming shortened V by 4 bases and J by 4 bases, and 11 bases separated the two germline ends. Germline CDR1 and CDR2: SGHTA and FQGNSA. The CDR3 has 13 residues. Full variable domain (rest looked up from reference TRBV7-2 and TRBJ2-7): GAGVSQSPSNKVTEKGKDVELRCDPISGHTALYWYRQSLGQGLEFLIYFQGNSAPDKSGLPSDRFSAERTGGSVSTLTIQRTQQEDSAVYLCASSSAFLYEQYFGPGTRLTVT.

The genes are TRBV5-6 and TRBJ2-7, with D maybe TRBD1 (6 bases). Trimming left V 5 bases short and J 3 bases short, with 15 bases between. CDR1 is SGHDT and CDR2 is YYEEEE in the germline V gene. This CDR3 spans 14 amino acids. The CDR3 coding sequence is TGTGCCAGCAGTTACGACAGGATTCTCTACGAGCAGTACTTC. It codes for CASSYDRILYEQYF.

The gene calls are TRBV5-4 and TRBJ2-1; D is possibly TRBD2 (7 bases). Germline V lookup: CDR1 SGHNT, CDR2 YYREEE (reference sequence). The CDR3 is made up of 15 amino acids. The germline V and J ends were trimmed by 3 bases and 8 bases, with 18 bases remaining between them. CDR3 in amino acids: CASSSRGAPAYEQFF. CDR3 nucleotides: TGTGCCAGCAGCTCCCGGGGGGCCCCTGCGTATGAGCAGTTCTTC.

The genes are TRBV4-2 and TRBJ2-4; D is perhaps TRBD2 (6 bases). The CDR3 is 17 residues long. Germline V lookup: CDR1 LGHNA, CDR2 YNFKEQ. Trimming removed 3 bases at V and 0 bases at J, with 15 bases between. Here the CDR3 DNA reads TGTGCCAGCAGCCATCCCGGGACTCCGATAGCCAAAAACATTCAGTACTTC. Translated, it gives CASSHPGTPIAKNIQYF.

This sequence joins TRBV27 and TRBJ1-4; TRBD1 might be the D (5 bases). The germline V and J ends were trimmed by 4 bases and 5 bases, with 14 bases remaining between them. The CDR3 extends over 15 amino acids. Germline V CDR1 and CDR2: MNHEY, SMNVEV (reference sequence). The CDR3 bases are TGTGCCAGCAGTTCTTTAGGGGAGTGGAATGAAAAACTGTTTTTT. It codes for CASSSLGEWNEKLFF.

The chain couples TRBV19 to TRBJ2-7; D possibly corresponds to TRBD2 (7 bases). The germline gives CDR1 LNHDA, CDR2 SQIVND (reference sequence). This CDR3 region has 12 residues. V was shortened by 3 bases and J by 6 bases, with 9 bases between the two germline ends. CDR3 region: CASSIGGPEQYV. DNA for the CDR3: TGTGCCAGTAGTATCGGGGGGCCCGAGCAGTACGTC.

The rearrangement uses TRBV7-8 and TRBJ2-3; D is uncertain. The V and J ends lost 2 bases and 0 bases respectively, with 9 bases between them. Germline CDR1 and CDR2: SGHVS and FQNEAQ. The length of the CDR3 is 15 residues. Here the CDR3 reads CASSLWVRSTDTQYF. CDR3 nucleotide sequence: TGTGCCAGCAGCTTATGGGTACGGAGCACAGATACGCAGTATTTT.

The chain carries TRBV24-1 and TRBJ2-3, with unresolved D. V was cut by 3 bases and J by 7 bases, with 16 bases left in between. Germline CDR1 reads KGHDR; CDR2 reads SFDVKD. The CDR3 is made up of 15 amino acids. The CDR3 protein is CATSDATSRTNTQYF. The CDR3 bases are TGTGCCACCAGTGATGCGACATCCCGAACCAATACGCAGTATTTT.

This clone has only one observation. This chain connects TRBV5-1 to TRBJ2-2; D tentatively reads TRBD1 or TRBD2 (5 bases each). The length of the CDR3 is 16 residues. Trimming took off 4 bases at V and 7 bases at J, with 20 bases between the two ends. Looked up from germline, CDR1 is SGHRS and CDR2 is YFSETQ. CDR3 nucleotides: TGCGCCAGCAGCCTACAACCGGGACCTACGGGCGGGGAGCTGTTTTTT. The encoded protein is CASSLQPGPTGGELFF.

The chain couples TRBV11-1 to TRBJ2-7, with D unclear. Trimming took off 3 bases at V and 3 bases at J, with 9 bases between the two ends. The CDR3 covers 13 residues. Per germline, CDR1 SGHAT and CDR2 FQDESV (reference sequence). CDR3 nucleotides: TGTGCCAGCAGCTTTAGTTGGAACTACGAGCAGTACTTC. Residues: CASSFSWNYEQYF.

The chain has TRBV5-1 and TRBJ1-1; D not certain. With 4 bases removed from V and 1 base from J, the gap between germline ends came to 17 bases. The CDR3 sequence is 16 residues long. Germline values: CDR1 SGHRS, CDR2 YFSETQ. As DNA, the CDR3 is TGCGCCAGCAGCATCCGACCCTCACCTCAGAACACTGAAGCTTTCTTT. The encoded protein is CASSIRPSPQNTEAFF. The full variable domain, its missing parts supplied by reference TRBV5-1 and TRBJ1-1, is KAGVTQTPRYLIKTRGQQVTLSCSPISGHRSVSWYQQTPGQGLQFLFEYFSETQRNKGNFPGRFSGRQFSNSRSEMNVSTLELGDSALYLCASSIRPSPQNTEAFFGQGTRLTVV.

This rearrangement joins TRBV7-9 to TRBJ1-4; weak D call: TRBD1 (5 bases). Germline V gene lookup returns CDR1 SEHNR and CDR2 FQNEAQ (reference sequence). The CDR3 is made up of 15 amino acids. The V end lost 5 bases, the J end lost 4 bases, and 14 bases lay between the germline ends. This CDR3 is CASSPGTFFNEKLFF. The CDR3, as DNA: TGTGCCAGCAGCCCCGGGACTTTTTTTAATGAAAAACTGTTTTTT.

This clone was recorded only once. The chain employs TRBV7-9 and TRBJ1-2, with a possible D match to TRBD1 (6 bases). In germline, CDR1 is SEHNR, CDR2 FQNEAQ (reference sequence). The CDR3 covers 15 residues. The V end lost 0 bases, the J end lost 8 bases, and 16 bases lay between the germline ends. The CDR3 loop is CASSLASTGSTGYTF. CDR3 coding DNA: TGTGCCAGCAGCTTAGCGTCCACAGGGTCAACAGGCTACACCTTC.

The chain couples TRBV19 to TRBJ1-2, with D uncertain. This CDR3 is built from 15 residues. V was clipped by 1 base and J by 7 bases, with 16 bases between them. Per germline, CDR1 LNHDA and CDR2 SQIVND (reference sequence). The CDR3 region has the DNA TGTGCCAGTAGTATAGCCTCAGGAGTAAAGGGTGGCTACACCTTC. It yields the protein CASSIASGVKGGYTF.

Only a few counts were recorded for this clone. The chain employs TRBV9 and TRBJ1-1; D not resolved. The germline V gene has CDR1 SGDLS and CDR2 YYNGEE. This CDR3 is built from 17 residues. The germline V and J ends were trimmed by 2 bases and 5 bases, with 22 bases remaining between them. The CDR3 DNA reads as TGTGCCAGCAGCGTCGATTCCGGGGTTTCCGGAAGTACTGAAGCTTTCTTT. Translating it yields CASSVDSGVSGSTEAFF.

The chain joins TRBV18 to TRBJ2-1; TRBD1 agrees at 7 bases. Germline V gene lookup returns CDR1 KGHSH and CDR2 LQKENI. J gave up 0 bases and V 4 bases, and 21 bases lay outside the gene matches. CDR3 length: 21 residues. This chain's CDR3 is CASSLNPGQSLRRGSYNEQFF. CDR3 DNA sequence: TGTGCCAGCTCACTTAATCCGGGACAGAGTCTGAGAAGAGGCTCCTACAATGAGCAGTTCTTC.

This clone was seen a few times. This chain links TRBV4-1 with TRBJ1-5; 7 bases map to TRBD1. The CDR3 sequence is 13 residues long. J was trimmed by 5 bases and V by 3 bases; bases with no gene match: 1. Germline CDR1 reads MGHRA; CDR2 reads YSYEKL. The CDR3, as DNA: TGCGCCAGCAGCCACAGGGGGGATCAGCCCCAGCATTTT. Protein product: CASSHRGDQPQHF.

The chain links TRBV24-1 to TRBJ1-1; 10 nucleotides match TRBD1. Germline V lookup: CDR1 KGHDR, CDR2 SFDVKD. J was trimmed by 3 bases and V by 5 bases; bases with no gene match: 2. The CDR3 length is 14 residues. CDR3 region: CATSGTGGDTEAFF. CDR3 DNA: TGTGCCACCAGTGGGACAGGGGGGGACACTGAAGCTTTCTTT.

This chain joins TRBV10-1 and TRBJ2-3, with 8 bases matching TRBD2. From germline, CDR1 is WNHNN and CDR2 SYGVQD (reference sequence). This CDR3 is built from 15 residues. J lost 3 bases, V lost 7 bases, and 9 bases had no gene match. CDR3 loop: CASTRGGGRTDTQYF. The CDR3 bases are TGCGCCAGCACCCGCGGCGGGGGGCGAACAGATACGCAGTATTTT.

The chain couples TRBV6-5 to TRBJ1-1; D possibly corresponds to TRBD1 (6 bases). Germline lookup yields CDR1 MNHEY and CDR2 SVGAGI. V was cut by 1 base and J by 4 bases, with 13 bases left in between. The CDR3 sequence is 15 residues long. The CDR3 DNA is TGTGCCAGCAGTTACTACTTCAGGGGATTCACTGAAGCTTTCTTT. Translated, it gives CASSYYFRGFTEAFF.

The V call is TRBV5-6, the J call TRBJ2-5; TRBD1 aligns across 10 bases. This CDR3 region has 17 residues. From germline, CDR1 is SGHDT and CDR2 YYEEEE. V was pared by 4 bases and J by 4 bases, with 13 bases of the junction left unmatched. CDR3 bases: TGTGCCAGCAGCCCCGGAATGGACAGGGGGGCGAGAGAGACCCAGTACTTC. This codes for CASSPGMDRGARETQYF.

This rearrangement joins TRBV4-1 to TRBJ1-2, with 8 bases identical to TRBD1. Trimming took 4 bases from V and 6 from J; bases not matched to a gene: 7. The length of the CDR3 is 14 residues. Per the germline V gene, CDR1 is MGHRA and CDR2 is YSYEKL. In DNA form, the CDR3 reads TGCGCCAGCAGCCTGACAGGGGTTATGAATGGCTACACCTTC. This translates into CASSLTGVMNGYTF.

The genes are TRBV15 and TRBJ1-1; 9 positions match TRBD1. V lost 5 bases, J lost 1 base, and 17 bases stayed unmatched. The CDR3 consists of 19 residues. The V gene's germline CDR1 is LNHNV and CDR2 YYDKDF (reference sequence). CDR3 nucleotides: TGTGCCACCAGCGGATTACGTATGGGACAGGGTGATAGGAACACTGAAGCTTTCTTT. This gives the protein CATSGLRMGQGDRNTEAFF.

J is TRBJ1-2 and V is TRBV9; D is possibly TRBD1 (6 bases). The V and J ends lost 2 bases and 8 bases respectively, with 13 bases between them. The CDR3 sequence is 13 residues long. Germline CDR1 SGDLS, CDR2 YYNGEE. The CDR3 bases are TGTGCCAGCAGCGTGAACCAGGGGAGAGGCTACACCTTC. It codes for CASSVNQGRGYTF. The full variable domain, rest sourced from reference TRBV9 and TRBJ1-2, is DSGVTQTPKHLITATGQRVTLRCSPRSGDLSVYWYQQSLDQGLQFLIQYYNGEERAKGNILERFSAQQFPDLHSELNLSSLELGDSALYFCASSVNQGRGYTFGSGTRLTVV.

The V and J genes are TRBV5-4 and TRBJ2-3; TRBD1 is a possible D gene (5 bases). Germline CDR1 reads SGHNT; CDR2 reads YYREEE (reference sequence). The CDR3 consists of 15 residues. Deletions cut 5 bases from V and 0 bases from J, with 13 bases between. The CDR3 region is CASSLDSLSTDTQYF. The CDR3 DNA reads TGTGCCAGCAGTCTAGACAGCCTGAGCACAGATACGCAGTATTTT.

V usage is TRBV5-6 and J usage is TRBJ2-5; TRBD1 agrees at 9 bases. V was pared by 4 bases and J by 4 bases, with 8 bases of the junction left unmatched. Germline V gene lookup returns CDR1 SGHDT and CDR2 YYEEEE. The CDR3 covers 15 residues. The chain's CDR3 is CASSANRGPGETQYF. The CDR3 coding sequence is TGTGCCAGCAGCGCAAACAGGGGGCCTGGAGAGACCCAGTACTTC. The full variable domain, with the rest looked up from reference TRBV5-6 and TRBJ2-5, is DAGVTQSPTHLIKTRGQQVTLRCSPKSGHDTVSWYQQALGQGPQFIFQYYEEEERQRGNFPDRFSGHQFPNYSSELNVNALLLGDSALYLCASSANRGPGETQYFGPGTRLLVL.

The V call is TRBV29-1, the J call TRBJ2-3; D possibly corresponds to TRBD2 (6 bases). The CDR3 contains 13 residues. Germline assignment: CDR1 SQVTM and CDR2 ANQGSEA. The CDR3 loop reads CSGRGLGTDTQYF. As DNA, the CDR3 is TGCAGTGGGCGGGGCTTGGGCACAGATACGCAGTATTTT.